These T cell receptor beta chains were read from a single sample in a study of T cell changes during pregnancy in multiple sclerosis. Assay: immunoSEQ multiplex PCR; the TCRdb copy retains only in-frame clones and omits some. The sample lists 100,000 to 140,000 clones, just under 95% occurring once. Sequencing used peripheral blood, obtained in the third trimester of pregnancy. All receptors come from a female donor in good health, enrolled as a control in a pregnancy study. CDR3s include the opening cysteine and the closing phenylalanine or tryptophan. A D gene is named only where the DNA matches it firmly.

TRBD1	TRBV19	TRBJ1-5	CATRGTGRQPQHF
TRBD2	TRBV18	TRBJ2-3	CASSPSLAGDSTDTQYF
.	TRBV5-5	TRBJ1-4	CASSARGTPNEKLFF
.	TRBV11-2	TRBJ1-1	CASSLAGGFSWTEAFF
.	TRBV7-2	TRBJ2-3	CASSLDHTPTDTQYF
.	TRBV4-2	TRBJ1-1	CASSVPGDTEAFF
.	TRBV30	TRBJ2-7	CAWSVSLGDEQYF
TRBD1	TRBV27	TRBJ1-2	CASSKRTGDNYGYTF
.	TRBV30	TRBJ2-7	CAWSVPSGWEQYF
TRBD1	TRBV13	TRBJ1-1	CASSLNPDRVSEAFF
.	TRBV7-9	TRBJ2-1	CASSFNTEQFF
.	TRBV7-8	TRBJ1-1	CASSLDTFAFF
.	TRBV11-2	TRBJ2-5	CASSQEPPETQYF
.	TRBV6-5	TRBJ2-1	CASTKGGLHNEQFF
TRBD1	TRBV5-1	TRBJ2-3	CASSLQGAQVTDTQYF
.	TRBV9	TRBJ1-4	CASSAPGASNEKLFF
.	TRBV6-5	TRBJ1-1	CASSQGRDTEAFF